These 15 T cell receptor beta chains were sequenced from one sample in a study of cytomegalovirus exposure and HLA in healthy donors (dated by TCRdb to the late 2010s). Libraries were made using the immunoSEQ multiplex PCR assay. The multiplex PCR relied on a mix of 60 forward primers for TCR Vbeta segments and 13 reverse primers for TCR Jbeta segments. TCRdb limited this immuneACCESS table to in-frame rearrangements with V and J called. A share of clones is missing; checked studies link under half to unresolved V genes, and the rest is unexplained. This sample gives 80,000 to 95,000 clones in total; about four fifths of them show up just once. The biggest ten clones account for roughly 15% of the sample. The sample was PBMCs. All receptors derive from a woman aged 40 to 55 in good health and CMV-seropositive.

In this sample, this clone turned up a few times. The chain uses TRBV5-1 and TRBJ2-3; D is perhaps TRBD1 (6 bases). This CDR3 is 15 amino acids long. Looked up from germline, CDR1 is SGHRS and CDR2 is YFSETQ. The V and J ends lost 6 bases and 3 bases respectively, with 17 bases between them. In nucleotides, the CDR3 is TGCGCCAGCAAAAAACAGGGTCGGGAAACAGATACGCAGTATTTT. Its protein is CASKKQGRETDTQYF.

This chain joins TRBV27 and TRBJ1-5; TRBD1 aligns across 7 bases. Per germline, CDR1 MNHEY and CDR2 SMNVEV (reference sequence). J was trimmed by 8 bases and V by 5 bases; bases with no gene match: 12. There are 15 residues in the CDR3. For the CDR3, the DNA is TGTGCCAGCAGTCCATTAGGGGGCCATAGGGAGCCCCAGCATTTT. This encodes CASSPLGGHREPQHF.

The chain links TRBV30 to TRBJ1-6; a weak D match, TRBD1 (5 bases). The CDR3 contains 12 residues. Germline CDR1 and CDR2: GTSNPN and SVGIG (reference sequence). V was clipped by 3 bases and J by 10 bases, with 10 bases between them. Written as DNA, the CDR3 is TGTGCCTGGAGGGTGGCAGGGTCACCCCTCCACTTT. This sequence encodes CAWRVAGSPLHF.

This chain uses TRBV19 with TRBJ1-1; tentative D call: TRBD1 (5 bases). Trimming shortened V by 5 bases and J by 4 bases, and 8 bases separated the two germline ends. CDR1 is LNHDA, CDR2 SQIVND, per germline (reference sequence). This CDR3 has 12 residues. The CDR3 DNA follows: TGTGCCAGTAGTGCCAGGGTCACTGAAGCTTTCTTT. Translated: CASSARVTEAFF.

The chain combines TRBV19 with TRBJ2-2; D possibly corresponds to TRBD2 (6 bases). V dropped 3 bases and J dropped 3 bases, with 8 bases sitting between them. The CDR3 extends over 14 amino acids. Germline assignment: CDR1 LNHDA and CDR2 SQIVND (reference sequence). The CDR3 bases are TGTGCCAGTAGTATGTGGGGGGACACCGGGGAGCTGTTTTTT. Its translation is CASSMWGDTGELFF.

The V gene is TRBV5-1, the J gene TRBJ2-5; TRBD1 aligns across 8 bases. With V trimmed by 6 bases and J by 1 base, 8 bases remained unmatched. The germline CDR1 and CDR2 sequences are SGHRS and YFSETQ. This CDR3 is 15 amino acids long. CDR3 DNA sequence: TGCGCCAGCAAGGAAACAGGGGGAGTCCAAGAGACCCAGTACTTC. Amino acids: CASKETGGVQETQYF.

CDR3 protein: CASLPGGTNTGELFF. In nucleotides, the CDR3 is TGTGCCAGCCTGCCCGGGGGTACGAACACCGGGGAGCTGTTTTTT. This chain joins TRBV28 and TRBJ2-2, with D maybe TRBD2 (6 bases). CDR1 and CDR2 (germline): MDHEN, SYDVKM. This CDR3 spans 15 amino acids. V was pared by 8 bases and J by 0 bases, with 13 bases between.

The chain uses TRBV29-1 and TRBJ2-1; TRBD2 agrees at 8 bases. The CDR3 is 18 amino acids. The germline gives CDR1 SQVTM, CDR2 ANQGSEA. V lost 3 bases and J lost 0; bases outside the gene matches: 13. The CDR3 bases are TGCAGCGTTGACGGGGGGAGTTCTAGCGGGCACTCCTACAATGAGCAGTTCTTC. Protein product: CSVDGGSSSGHSYNEQFF.

Remarks on this clone: The junction differs from germline at one of its ends, possibly a read error. CDR3 amino acids: CASSGTGGWLYGQYF. As DNA, the CDR3 is TGTGCCAGCAGCGGCACGGGGGGCTGGTTGTACGGGCAGTACTTC. V gene TRBV7-9 combines with J gene TRBJ2-7; perhaps TRBD2 as D (7 bases). The CDR3 contains 15 residues. From germline, CDR1 is SEHNR and CDR2 FQNEAQ (reference sequence).

This chain joins TRBV6-1 and TRBJ1-1; tentatively, D is TRBD1 (5 bases). The CDR3 covers 14 residues. V lost 10 bases, J lost 4 bases, and 19 bases lay in between. Germline CDR1 is MNHNS and CDR2 is SASEGT. The CDR3 bases are TGTGCCACCTGGGGGGGATCCCTGGGCACTGAAGCTTTCTTT. This gives the protein CATWGGSLGTEAFF.

This sequence joins TRBV4-2 and TRBJ2-2, with 7 bases that match TRBD2. The V gene's germline CDR1 is LGHNA and CDR2 YNFKEQ. V trimming: 4 bases; J trimming: 2 bases; junction bases outside the gene matches: 10. The CDR3 covers 17 residues. The CDR3 DNA reads TGTGCCAGCAGCCCTAGCGGAAACCATCTTAACACCGGGGAGCTGTTTTTT. It translates to CASSPSGNHLNTGELFF.

The rearrangement uses TRBV4-3 and TRBJ2-1; D is uncertain. There are 14 residues in the CDR3. The ends were cut back, 1 base at V and 7 bases at J, with 11 bases in the middle. Germline V gene data show CDR1 as LGHNA and CDR2 as YSLEER. Written as DNA, the CDR3 is TGCGCCAGCAGCCAAGTGGCTAGAGGTAATGAGCAGTTCTTC. It is translated as CASSQVARGNEQFF.

The chain has TRBV14 and TRBJ2-7; TRBD1 might be the D (6 bases). V lost 5 bases and J 3 bases, leaving 14 bases between the germline ends. CDR1 SGHDN and CDR2 FVKESK come from the germline V gene. The CDR3 length is 14 residues. This chain's CDR3 is CASSTGINSYEQYF. DNA for the CDR3: TGTGCCAGCAGCACAGGGATTAACAGCTACGAGCAGTACTTC.

This rearrangement joins TRBV13 to TRBJ2-5; possibly TRBD1 for D (6 bases). In germline, CDR1 is PRHDT, CDR2 FYEKMQ (reference sequence). With 4 bases removed from V and 4 bases from J, the gap between germline ends came to 10 bases. The CDR3 is 13 residues long. CDR3 sequence: CASSYTGRETQYF. CDR3 nucleotide sequence: TGTGCCAGCAGCTATACAGGGAGAGAGACCCAGTACTTC.

This rearrangement joins TRBV9 to TRBJ1-2; 7 bases fit TRBD1. Germline-derived CDR1 and CDR2 are SGDLS and YYNGEE. Germline trimming cut 4 bases from V and 4 bases from J; bases unmatched to any gene: 7. This CDR3 is built from 14 residues. The CDR3: CASSPSGTVYGYTF. The CDR3 DNA reads TGTGCCAGCAGCCCGTCGGGGACAGTCTATGGCTACACCTTC.